This T cell receptor beta chain originates from a study of shared clonotypes between healthy human individuals. Overall study: The study enrolled a couple of women and a few men aged 18 to 49. CD8 memory received one plate per donor, CD8 naive two, CD4 memory three and CD4 naive three. Study-wide results and limits: Although depth was large, rarefaction showed that sequencing of the sorted subsets was incomplete.

For this clone: Its antigen is not known.

Germline loops: CDR1 MNHEY, CDR2 SMNVEV (reference sequence). CDR3 length: 14 amino acids. V lost 2 bases and J 2 bases, leaving 8 bases between the germline ends. Only CD45RO-negative cells positively selected for CCR7 counted as naive CD8 cells, so terminally differentiated effector memory CD45RA+ cells were excluded. Sorted-subset replicate PCR reactions were performed with approximately 190 ng DNA, corresponding to tens of thousands of T cell genomes. The assay was immunoSEQ multiplex PCR, and TCRdb's table has in-frame clones only and misses some. Among about 1.9 million clones listed, around 93% were seen once.

The sequenced sample was naive CD8+ T cells from PBMCs. V and J are TRBV27 and TRBJ2-3; the D gene is possibly TRBD2 (6 bases). The receptor was isolated from a man younger than 35 in good health. Some clones in this sample may be carry-over from other donors' samples. The CDR3 sequence: CASSLRDFTDTQYF. CDR3 nucleotides: TGTGCCAGCAGTTTAAGGGACTTCACAGATACGCAGTATTTT.